This is a list of T cell receptor beta chains from one sample in a study of metastatic and nonmetastatic thyroid tumors. From the PCR reads, TCRdb re-called clones with MiXCR. The sample gives about 22,000 clones, roughly 14% of which show up once; approximately 15% is in the top ten. The sample taken for sequencing was tumor tissue. These receptors originate from a female donor with papillary thyroid cancer or a benign thyroid nodule (not recorded which). Some clones in this sample may be carry-over from other donors' samples. Both conserved end residues are trimmed from each CDR3.

v_call: TRBV6-2/TRBV6-3
cdr3_aa: ASSSFDTNYGYT

v_call: TRBV7-3
cdr3_aa: ASSLPGSLVI

v_call: TRBV10-1
cdr3_aa: ASSESKEESEQY

v_call: TRBV18
cdr3_aa: ASSPRTSGSLKNIQY

v_call: TRBV19
cdr3_aa: ASSIAASDYLSYNEQF

v_call: TRBV27
cdr3_aa: ASTNRQGRNYGYT

v_call: TRBV5-1
cdr3_aa: ASSLGTGGTDTQY

v_call: TRBV5-1
cdr3_aa: ASSFGPGTGKNSPLH

v_call: TRBV27
cdr3_aa: ASSLKQGAYEQY

v_call: TRBV20-1
cdr3_aa: SDSRGGWNKKF

v_call: TRBV12-5
cdr3_aa: ASGFIGTGMTPLH

v_call: TRBV2
cdr3_aa: ASDRGDREQY

v_call: TRBV29-1
cdr3_aa: SVERSSGIDQF

v_call: TRBV2
cdr3_aa: ASNFLREGNNEQF

v_call: TRBV30
cdr3_aa: AWSVDGEETQY

v_call: TRBV25-1
cdr3_aa: ASSGPQGSLEQF

v_call: TRBV6-1
cdr3_aa: ASSGTGGSYEQY

v_call: TRBV5-4
cdr3_aa: ASSWSMENTIY

v_call: TRBV30
cdr3_aa: AWKRTPASGELF

v_call: TRBV5-1
cdr3_aa: ASSLAGDQTDTQY

v_call: TRBV12-3/TRBV12-4
cdr3_aa: ASSPSSGLTDTQY

v_call: TRBV6-1
cdr3_aa: ASSRTRGGGHTGELF

v_call: TRBV20-1
cdr3_aa: SARVPNEQF

v_call: TRBV2
cdr3_aa: ASSDRRSNQPQH

v_call: TRBV4-1
cdr3_aa: ASSQDREVNTEAF

v_call: TRBV3-1
cdr3_aa: ASSFWTSAYEQY

v_call: TRBV6-1
cdr3_aa: ASSEGWGRDTEAF

v_call: TRBV3-1
cdr3_aa: ASSPYGLRGETQY

v_call: TRBV7-6
cdr3_aa: ASSLVTGDSPYNEQF

v_call: TRBV20-1
cdr3_aa: SARSTLTSGGLNEQF

v_call: TRBV6-1
cdr3_aa: ASSPTGSNQPQH

v_call: TRBV24-1
cdr3_aa: ATSGSQGGNEQY

v_call: TRBV20-1
cdr3_aa: SARDRGLSYEQY

v_call: TRBV18
cdr3_aa: ASSPPLAGGRGEQF

v_call: TRBV30
cdr3_aa: AWQGSLRKLF

v_call: TRBV4-2
cdr3_aa: ASSQDQGQYEQY

v_call: TRBV2
cdr3_aa: AISGLAGGQNTGELF

v_call: TRBV2
cdr3_aa: ASSIIPEGQPQH

v_call: TRBV27
cdr3_aa: ASSLQGGNTEAF

v_call: TRBV6-2/TRBV6-3
cdr3_aa: ASSRSQAAEKLF

v_call: TRBV7-2
cdr3_aa: ASSHGVGAGEQY

v_call: TRBV11-2
cdr3_aa: ASSLGVGAGGYEQY

v_call: TRBV7-2
cdr3_aa: ASSSPRSNYGYT

v_call: TRBV20-1
cdr3_aa: SARNRGQSATGELF

v_call: TRBV6-1
cdr3_aa: ASSIGDRGTYEQY

v_call: TRBV7-9
cdr3_aa: ASSLGLTGDLLSTDTQY

v_call: TRBV18
cdr3_aa: ASSPIGWTENIQY

v_call: TRBV6-2/TRBV6-3
cdr3_aa: ASSRLAGGFEQF

v_call: TRBV6-2/TRBV6-3
cdr3_aa: ASSYPHFSGGANVTGELF

v_call: TRBV7-6
cdr3_aa: ASSLSVRNRAF

v_call: TRBV5-6
cdr3_aa: ASSSAGSVWYEQY

v_call: TRBV5-1
cdr3_aa: ASRKSTFSGNTIY

v_call: TRBV6-1
cdr3_aa: ASSQTGSYEQY

v_call: TRBV6-2/TRBV6-3
cdr3_aa: ASSYEAGAYEQY

v_call: TRBV6-5
cdr3_aa: ASSYSPDRTYEQY